The clone carrying this TCR beta chain was seen once. Its antigen remains unidentified. The sample originates from a study of T cell responses to AZD1222 COVID-19 vaccine. Study-level points and caveats: The study reported that nearly half of spike-specific TCRs target unmutated variant regions.

The CDR3 has 14 residues. Trimming at V came to 7 bases and at J to 2 bases, leaving 4 bases not matched to a gene. Germline V gives CDR1 MNHEY, CDR2 SVGAGI. Assay used: immunoSEQ multiplex PCR; TCRdb lists only in-frame clones, some missing. The sample lists tens of thousands of clones, roughly 75% seen once, with approximately 47% in the top ten. The sequence was obtained from an adult who received the AZD1222 COVID-19 vaccine. The source was peripheral blood, collected 28 days after the second AZD1222 dose. This chain uses TRBV6-5 with TRBJ1-3; 8 nucleotides match TRBD1. CDR3 DNA sequence: TGTGCCAGCACCACAGGGGGAACTGGAAACACCATATATTTT. Amino acids: CASTTGGTGNTIYF.